This T cell receptor beta chain is from a study of EBV T-cell therapy then PD-1 blockade in nasopharyngeal carcinoma. Of note for this clone: Its antigen remains unknown.

Indicated treatment: AdE1-LMPpoly-expanded autologous EBV-specific T-cell therapy followed by anti-PD-1 nivolumab. TCRdb keeps only in-frame clones here, not all; method: immunoSEQ multiplex PCR. The profile shows roughly 14,000 clones, 84% of them singletons. J was trimmed by 2 bases and V by 10 bases; bases with no gene match: 5. The length of the CDR3 is 13 residues. CDR1 and CDR2 from the germline V gene are MNHEY and SVGAGI. V and J are TRBV6-5 and TRBJ2-3; 8 bases fit TRBD2. The receptor comes from a middle-aged man with nasopharyngeal carcinoma. Sequenced material: CD8+ T cells from blood, taken at roughly day 110 from a patient whose treatment included autologous EBV-specific T cells and nivolumab. CDR3 sequence: CAIRGGDTDTQYF. DNA of the CDR3: TGTGCCATCCGGGGGGGGGACACAGATACGCAGTATTTT.